This TCR beta chain comes out of a study of shared clonotypes between healthy human individuals. Looking at the study overall: The donors, a couple of women and a few men, were aged 18 to 49. The study, taken as a whole, reports: Shared clonotypes: about 5% naive CD4, around 3.5% naive CD8, over 2% memory CD4, 0.4% memory CD8. Naive subsets generally exceeded memory subsets in estimated richness.

Naive CD8 populations comprised CD45RO-negative cells positively selected for CCR7, excluding terminally differentiated effector memory CD45RA+ cells. Concerning this clone: Its cognate antigen is unknown.

Assay runs were performed at deep level. Clones were read by immunoSEQ multiplex PCR, and TCRdb kept only the in-frame ones, dropping some. The data hold over 750,000 clones, with about 96% observed a single time. The clonotype was recovered from a man aged 30 to 39 in good health. The sequenced sample consisted of naive CD8+ T cells sorted from blood.

Here the CDR3 DNA reads TGCGCCAGCAGCCAAGACATTAGGGGACAGGACGAAGCTTTCTTT. Amino acid sequence: CASSQDIRGQDEAFF. The V gene is TRBV4-1, the J gene TRBJ1-1; 8 positions match TRBD1. CDR3 size: 15 residues. The trim removed 0 bases at V and 8 bases at J, leaving 8 bases unmatched. Per the germline V gene, CDR1 is MGHRA and CDR2 is YSYEKL.